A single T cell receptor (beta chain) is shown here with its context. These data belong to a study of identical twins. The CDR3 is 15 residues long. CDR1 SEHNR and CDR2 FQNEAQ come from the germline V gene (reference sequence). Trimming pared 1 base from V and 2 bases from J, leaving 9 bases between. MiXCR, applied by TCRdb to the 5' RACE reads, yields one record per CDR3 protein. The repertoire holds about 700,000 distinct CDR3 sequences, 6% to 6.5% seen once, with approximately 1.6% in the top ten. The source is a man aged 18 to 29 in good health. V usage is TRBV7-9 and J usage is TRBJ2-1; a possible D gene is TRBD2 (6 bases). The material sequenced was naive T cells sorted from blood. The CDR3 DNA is TGTGCCAGCAGCTTAGGGACTACCACCTACAATGAGCAGTTCTTC. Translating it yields CASSLGTTTYNEQFF.